Following are 21 T cell receptor beta chains from one sample sequenced in a study of T cell responses to AZD1222 COVID-19 vaccine. The data were produced by immunoSEQ multiplex PCR, yet TCRdb's version contains in-frame clones alone and is incomplete. Of fewer than 120,000 clones listed, about 94% are singletons. This material consisted of peripheral blood, taken 28 days after the second AZD1222 dose. The origin of the receptors is an adult who received the AZD1222 COVID-19 vaccine.

Details on this clone: This specimen includes other DNA sequences encoding the same CDR3. V and J are TRBV2 and TRBJ1-1; weak D call: TRBD1 (6 bases). Germline values: CDR1 SNHLY, CDR2 FYNNEI. Trimming left V 6 bases short and J 2 bases short, with 10 bases between. CDR3 length equals 13 residues. CDR3 in DNA: TGTGCCAGCAGCGCGGACAGTAACACTGAAGCTTTCTTT. Protein product: CASSADSNTEAFF. Full variable domain (outside the CDR3, taken from reference TRBV2 and TRBJ1-1): EPEVTQTPSHQVTQMGQEVILRCVPISNHLYFYWYRQILGQKVEFLVSFYNNEISEKSEIFDDQFSVERPDGSNFTLKIRSTKLEDSAMYFCASSADSNTEAFFGQGTRLTVV.

This chain connects TRBV6-5 to TRBJ1-2; TRBD1 agrees at 9 bases. CDR3 length: 13 amino acids. The V gene's germline CDR1 is MNHEY and CDR2 SVGAGI. V shed 6 bases, J shed 6 bases, and the junction held 5 bases outside the gene matches. CDR3 loop: CASSRQGGDGYTF. DNA of the CDR3: TGTGCCAGCAGCAGACAGGGGGGCGATGGCTACACCTTC.

The table lists this clone with a count of one. The chain carries TRBV27 and TRBJ1-1, with D hard to call. The CDR3 runs 15 residues. Germline assignment: CDR1 MNHEY and CDR2 SMNVEV (reference sequence). The V end was cut by 2 bases, the J end by 6 bases, with 16 bases between. CDR3 in amino acids: CASSLAPRGGSEAFF. The CDR3 nucleotides are TGTGCCAGCAGTTTAGCTCCTCGGGGAGGGTCTGAAGCTTTCTTT.

The rearrangement joins TRBV7-2 to TRBJ1-3, with D unresolved. This CDR3 comprises 15 residues. Trimming stripped 1 base from V and 0 bases from J, with 7 bases between. Germline-derived CDR1 and CDR2 are SGHTA and FQGNSA. Here the CDR3 reads CASSLGQSSGNTIYF. In nucleotides, the CDR3 is TGTGCCAGCAGCTTAGGCCAGTCCTCTGGAAACACCATATATTTT.

This chain connects TRBV7-2 to TRBJ2-2; no clear D. V lost 4 bases and J 5 bases, leaving 8 bases between the germline ends. The CDR3 is 13 residues long. Germline V gene data show CDR1 as SGHTA and CDR2 as FQGNSA. CDR3 amino acids: CASSSQQTGELFF. The CDR3 coding sequence is TGTGCCAGCAGCTCACAACAGACCGGGGAGCTGTTTTTT.

This chain links TRBV20-1 with TRBJ1-5, with D perhaps TRBD1 (6 bases). CDR3 length: 14 residues. CDR1 DFQATT and CDR2 SNEGSKA come from the germline V gene (reference sequence). The V end was cut by 3 bases, the J end by 3 bases, with 12 bases between. The CDR3 nucleotides are TGCAGTGCTAGTTTGGGACACCTCAATCAGCCCCAGCATTTT. Translation: CSASLGHLNQPQHF.

The chain carries TRBV27 and TRBJ2-7; D is perhaps TRBD1 (5 bases). Trimming removed 6 bases from V and 4 bases from J, with 16 bases in between. From germline, CDR1 is MNHEY and CDR2 SMNVEV (reference sequence). The CDR3 consists of 14 residues. The CDR3 sequence is CASRGPGPDYEQYF. CDR3 nucleotide sequence: TGTGCCAGCAGGGGGCCAGGACCTGATTACGAGCAGTACTTC.

The CDR3, as DNA: TGTGCCAGCAGAAACCCGGTCCTCGGGGGAGGCGAAACCGGGGAGCTGTTTTTT. Protein: CASRNPVLGGGETGELFF. This chain joins TRBV7-9 and TRBJ2-2; possibly TRBD2 for D (6 bases). Germline CDR1 is SEHNR and CDR2 is FQNEAQ (reference sequence). The CDR3 is 18 amino acids. V was trimmed by 6 bases and J by 5 bases, leaving 25 bases between them.

This clone came up once. The chain links TRBV11-2 to TRBJ1-1; possible D gene TRBD1, 5 bases. There are 14 residues in the CDR3. The ends were cut back, 3 bases at V and 7 bases at J, with 15 bases in the middle. From germline, CDR1 is SGHAT and CDR2 FQNNGV. In nucleotides, the CDR3 is TGTGCCAGCAGCTTTATAGGGGAATATGATGAAGCTTTCTTT. Its protein is CASSFIGEYDEAFF.

The rearrangement uses TRBV7-2 and TRBJ2-2; weak D call: TRBD1 (5 bases). V was pared by 5 bases and J by 3 bases, with 10 bases between. Germline V gives CDR1 SGHTA, CDR2 FQGNSA. There are 14 residues in the CDR3. In nucleotides, the CDR3 is TGTGCCAGCAGCACCTGGGGCCACACCGGGGAGCTGTTTTTT. It specifies CASSTWGHTGELFF. Variable domain in full (rest from reference TRBV7-2 and TRBJ2-2): GAGVSQSPSNKVTEKGKDVELRCDPISGHTALYWYRQSLGQGLEFLIYFQGNSAPDKSGLPSDRFSAERTGGSVSTLTIQRTQQEDSAVYLCASSTWGHTGELFFGEGSRLTVL.

The chain links TRBV12-5 to TRBJ2-1, with D hard to call. From germline, CDR1 is LGHNT and CDR2 FRNRAP. Between the trimmed V and J ends, which lost 3 bases and 8 bases, there was a span of 14 bases. The length of the CDR3 is 14 residues. This CDR3 is CASGLELPIHEQFF. The CDR3 DNA reads as TGTGCTAGTGGTTTAGAACTACCGATCCATGAGCAGTTCTTC.

A few counts support this clone. The chain combines TRBV6-5 with TRBJ1-2; D gene unclear. This CDR3 has 14 amino acids. V gave up 4 bases and J gave up 7 bases, with 16 bases separating them. Looked up from germline, CDR1 is MNHEY and CDR2 is SVGAGI. In DNA form, the CDR3 reads TGTGCCAGCAGTTTGGGCCTTCCCCCTGCTGGCTACACCTTC. This encodes CASSLGLPPAGYTF.

CDR3 in amino acids: CASRHLNTEAFF. DNA of the CDR3: TGTGCCAGCAGACACCTGAACACTGAAGCTTTCTTT. The chain carries TRBV9 and TRBJ1-1; D not certain. Trimming stripped 5 bases from V and 0 bases from J, with 5 bases between. Germline assignment: CDR1 SGDLS and CDR2 YYNGEE. There are 12 residues in the CDR3.

The V gene is TRBV6-5, the J gene TRBJ1-1; D gene uncertain. The germline CDR1 and CDR2 sequences are MNHEY and SVGAGI. Trimming shortened V by 2 bases and J by 7 bases, and 17 bases separated the two germline ends. The CDR3 is 15 residues long. CDR3 protein: CASSYDNMRRDEAFF. The CDR3 bases are TGTGCCAGCAGTTACGACAATATGAGGAGAGATGAAGCTTTCTTT.

The chain couples TRBV27 to TRBJ2-7; 7 positions agree with TRBD1. The CDR3 loop spans 15 amino acids. V lost 5 bases, J lost 4 bases, and 11 bases stayed unmatched. Germline V lookup: CDR1 MNHEY, CDR2 SMNVEV (reference sequence). The CDR3 nucleotides are TGTGCCAGCAGTCCCCTGACAGGGAACAGGTACGAGCAGTACTTC. Translated: CASSPLTGNRYEQYF.

The V and J genes are TRBV5-1 and TRBJ2-1; maybe TRBD2 (6 bases). CDR3 length: 14 amino acids. The germline CDR1 and CDR2 sequences are SGHRS and YFSETQ. V was trimmed by 2 bases and J by 5 bases, leaving 11 bases between them. CDR3 sequence (DNA): TGCGCCAGCAGCTTTTTCGGGGGTAACAATGAGCAGTTCTTC. It translates to CASSFFGGNNEQFF.

This chain connects TRBV5-8 to TRBJ1-2, with D maybe TRBD1 (5 bases). Trimming pared 4 bases from V and 0 bases from J, leaving 10 bases between. From germline, CDR1 is SGHTS and CDR2 YDEGEE. The CDR3 extends over 14 amino acids. The CDR3, as DNA: TGTGCCAGCAGCCGGGACGGTCCTAACTATGGCTACACCTTC. Translation: CASSRDGPNYGYTF.

The V call is TRBV11-2, the J call TRBJ2-7, with D hard to call. Germline V gene lookup returns CDR1 SGHAT and CDR2 FQNNGV. This CDR3 spans 11 amino acids. The V end lost 9 bases, the J end lost 0 bases, and 6 bases lay between the germline ends. As DNA, the CDR3 is TGTGCCAGTGGCAGCTCCTACGAGCAGTACTTC. This sequence encodes CASGSSYEQYF.

This chain uses TRBV9 with TRBJ1-1, with TRBD1 matching over 7 bases. This CDR3 has 14 residues. V lost 3 bases and J lost 0; bases outside the gene matches: 2. The V gene's germline CDR1 is SGDLS and CDR2 YYNGEE. Here the CDR3 DNA reads TGTGCCAGCAGCGAGGGACAGCTGAACACTGAAGCTTTCTTT. The encoded protein is CASSEGQLNTEAFF.

The chain is built from TRBV29-1 and TRBJ2-7; the match to TRBD2 covers 11 bases. Germline V gives CDR1 SQVTM, CDR2 ANQGSEA. V was clipped by 6 bases and J by 2 bases; unmatched bases: 15. The CDR3 covers 17 residues. CDR3 in amino acids: CSVDTPPASGRTYEQYF. The DNA of the CDR3 is TGCAGCGTAGATACTCCCCCTGCTAGCGGGAGGACCTACGAGCAGTACTTC.

The chain is built from TRBV7-6 and TRBJ1-5; 8 bases fit TRBD1. With 3 bases clipped from V and 6 bases from J, the junction kept 7 bases outside the gene matches. The length of the CDR3 is 15 residues. Germline V gene sequence: CDR1 SGHVS, CDR2 FNYEAQ. CDR3 in DNA: TGTGCCAGCAGCTTGGGTGGACAGGGAAGTCAGCCCCAGCATTTT. It yields the protein CASSLGGQGSQPQHF.